A single sample gave rise to the 32 T cell receptor beta chains below, sequenced in a study of human T cells and chemical hapten exposure. As for time point: pre-sensitization, week 0. The treatment was: therapeutic diphenylcyclopropenone sensitization with weekly scalp DPC. A single record per CDR3 protein comes from TCRdb applying MiXCR to the RACE reads. Among 300,000 to 450,000 distinct CDR3 sequences listed, roughly 5.3% were seen once. The starting material was whole blood, obtained in connection with sensitization to the hapten diphenylcyclopropenone (DPC). Receptors were obtained from a woman between 45 and 65 years old with alopecia areata. Some clones in this sample may be carry-over from other donors' samples.

This clonotype was observed many times. Here the CDR3 DNA reads TGTGCCAGCAGCTTAGCCGCTCCAGGGGGGGGGAGCACAGATACGCAGTATTTT. This encodes CASSLAAPGGGSTDTQYF. The V call is TRBV11-2, the J call TRBJ2-3; possibly TRBD1 or TRBD2 for D (7 bases each). V gave up 1 base and J gave up 0 bases, with 17 bases separating them. CDR1 is SGHAT and CDR2 is FQNNGV in the germline V gene. This CDR3 comprises 18 residues.

There are many counts of this clonotype. The genes are TRBV2 and TRBJ2-7, with D unresolved. The germline V gene encodes CDR1 SNHLY and CDR2 FYNNEI. Trimming cost V 8 bases and J 6 bases, with 14 bases left between them. This CDR3 contains 12 residues. This chain's CDR3 is CASRNGVGEQYF. DNA of the CDR3: TGTGCCAGCCGAAATGGGGTCGGCGAGCAGTACTTC.

This clonotype was recorded many times. The gene calls are TRBV3-1 and TRBJ1-5; possible D gene TRBD1, 6 bases. Trimming removed 0 bases at V and 6 bases at J, with 12 bases between. This CDR3 is built from 15 residues. From germline, CDR1 is LGHDT and CDR2 YNNKEL (reference sequence). CDR3 sequence reads: CASSQEGGAGQPQHF. The DNA of the CDR3 is TGTGCCAGCAGCCAAGAGGGGGGCGCCGGTCAGCCCCAGCATTTT. Filled out from reference TRBV3-1 and TRBJ1-5, the complete variable domain reads DTAVSQTPKYLVTQMGNDKSIKCEQNLGHDTMYWYKQDSKKFLKIMFSYNNKELIINETVPNRFSPKSPDKAHLNLHINSLELGDSAVYFCASSQEGGAGQPQHFGDGTRLSIL.

In the case of this clonotype: Possible read error: a much larger clone is one base away. The chain carries TRBV7-8 and TRBJ2-2; weak D call: TRBD1 (6 bases). The germline V gene has CDR1 SGHVS and CDR2 FQNEAQ. The CDR3 is made up of 15 amino acids. The CDR3 DNA reads as TGTGCCAGCAGCTCGGACAGTTTGGGGATCGGGGCGCTGTTTTTT. Translation: CASSSDSLGIGALFF.

This clonotype showed up just a few times. This chain uses TRBV6-6 with TRBJ2-1; TRBD2 is a possible D gene (5 bases). Per the germline V gene, CDR1 is MNHNY and CDR2 is SVGAGI (reference sequence). The V end was cut by 3 bases, the J end by 9 bases, with 6 bases between. The CDR3 consists of 11 residues. CDR3 sequence (DNA): TGTGCCAGCAGTTATGCGGGTGAGCAGTTCTTC. Protein: CASSYAGEQFF.

This clonotype has a count of ten or more. The chain combines TRBV3-1 with TRBJ2-7, with D possibly matching TRBD1 (6 bases). Germline V gene sequence: CDR1 LGHDT, CDR2 YNNKEL (reference sequence). V was shortened by 2 bases and J by 4 bases, with 6 bases between the two germline ends. This CDR3 comprises 12 residues. The CDR3 DNA reads TGTGCCAGCAGCCAACAGGGGTACGAGCAGTACTTC. This gives the protein CASSQQGYEQYF.

Comment on this clonotype: A clone one base away is much larger, so this may be a read error. The chain recombines TRBV19 with TRBJ2-1, with 8 positions matching TRBD2. The CDR3 totals 15 residues. Germline V gives CDR1 LNHDA, CDR2 SQIVND (reference sequence). The CDR3 here is CDSSIVREAYNEQFF. In DNA form, the CDR3 reads TGTGACAGTAGTATTGTGCGGGAGGCCTACAATGAGCAGTTCTTC. Together with reference TRBV19 and TRBJ2-1, the CDR3 gives the full variable domain: DGGITQSPKYLFRKEGQNVTLSCEQNLNHDAMYWYRQDPGQGLRLIYYSQIVNDFQKGDIAEGYSVSREKKESFPLTVTSAQKNPTAFYLCDSSIVREAYNEQFFGPGTRLTVL.

This clonotype was seen a handful of times. This chain uses TRBV2 with TRBJ1-1; the D gene is possibly TRBD1 (5 bases). The CDR3 is 14 amino acids. In germline, CDR1 is SNHLY, CDR2 FYNNEI. Trimming pared 4 bases from V and 4 bases from J, leaving 13 bases between. CDR3 sequence reads: CASSGRGVGTEAFF. DNA of the CDR3: TGTGCCAGCAGTGGAAGGGGAGTGGGCACTGAAGCTTTCTTT.

This clonotype was found many times. This chain's CDR3 is CASSLAGGANTGELFF. CDR3 sequence (DNA): TGTGCCAGCAGCTTAGCTGGCGGCGCGAACACCGGGGAGCTGTTTTTT. The chain has TRBV7-8 and TRBJ2-2; D gene unclear. The V end was cut by 0 bases, the J end by 0 bases, with 8 bases between. Germline values: CDR1 SGHVS, CDR2 FQNEAQ. The CDR3 is made up of 16 amino acids.

This clonotype was seen a few times. The chain combines TRBV19 with TRBJ1-2, with 7 bases identical to TRBD1. Germline trimming cut 3 bases from V and 0 bases from J; bases unmatched to any gene: 13. CDR1 is LNHDA, CDR2 SQIVND, per germline (reference sequence). The CDR3 loop spans 18 amino acids. The DNA of the CDR3 is TGTGCCAGTAGTATGCGTCAGGACAGGACCTATCCTAACTATGGCTACACCTTC. It encodes CASSMRQDRTYPNYGYTF.

At least ten counts were recorded for this clonotype. The CDR3 DNA reads TGTGCCACCAGCAGAGAAGCGGACATAGGGGCAGATACGCAGTATTTT. Translated, it gives CATSREADIGADTQYF. The J gene is TRBJ2-3, the V gene TRBV15, with D perhaps being TRBD1 or TRBD2 (5 bases each). The CDR3 sequence is 16 residues long. In germline, CDR1 is LNHNV, CDR2 YYDKDF (reference sequence). V gave up 0 bases and J gave up 4 bases, with 14 bases separating them.

The chain is built from TRBV10-3 and TRBJ2-3; tentative D call: TRBD2 (6 bases). The CDR3 is made up of 16 amino acids. Per the germline V gene, CDR1 is ENHRY and CDR2 is SYGVKD. Trimming took off 8 bases at V and 8 bases at J, with 26 bases between the two ends. The CDR3, as DNA: TGTGCCATCGGCGGCCTGCCAGCGGGCAAAAGGGGTACGCAGTATTTT. Protein sequence: CAIGGLPAGKRGTQYF.

This clonotype was recorded many times. V is TRBV13 and J is TRBJ2-7; maybe TRBD2 (5 bases). CDR1 is PRHDT, CDR2 FYEKMQ, per germline (reference sequence). This CDR3 has 13 residues. Trimming took 5 bases from V and 3 from J, leaving 11 bases between them. For the CDR3, the DNA is TGTGCCAGCAGCCCGAGCGGAAACTACGAGCAGTACTTC. Amino acids: CASSPSGNYEQYF.

This clonotype appeared many times. The chain employs TRBV3-1 and TRBJ1-1, with D maybe TRBD1 (5 bases). This CDR3 has 15 residues. The V end lost 1 base, the J end lost 4 bases, and 13 bases lay between the germline ends. The germline CDR1 and CDR2 sequences are LGHDT and YNNKEL (reference sequence). The CDR3: CASSQVGMGGTEAFF. CDR3 coding DNA: TGTGCCAGCAGCCAAGTAGGCATGGGGGGCACTGAAGCTTTCTTT.

This clonotype has a count of ten or more. The chain has TRBV2 and TRBJ2-1, with 8 nucleotides matching TRBD1. The CDR3 is 13 residues long. The V and J ends lost 5 bases and 6 bases, in that order; junction bases with no gene match: 3. Germline values: CDR1 SNHLY, CDR2 FYNNEI. The CDR3 loop is CASSITGGNEQFF. The CDR3 region has the DNA TGTGCCAGCAGTATCACAGGGGGCAATGAGCAGTTCTTC. The full variable domain, in which reference TRBV2 and TRBJ2-1 provide the parts outside the CDR3, is EPEVTQTPSHQVTQMGQEVILRCVPISNHLYFYWYRQILGQKVEFLVSFYNNEISEKSEIFDDQFSVERPDGSNFTLKIRSTKLEDSAMYFCASSITGGNEQFFGPGTRLTVL.

This clonotype was found many times. The J gene is TRBJ2-5, the V gene TRBV29-1, with no clear D. This CDR3 is 12 amino acids long. CDR1 and CDR2 from the germline V gene are SQVTM and ANQGSEA. The V end was cut by 4 bases, the J end by 2 bases, with 8 bases between. The CDR3 loop reads CSVVAGQETQYF. DNA for the CDR3: TGCAGCGTTGTGGCCGGACAAGAGACCCAGTACTTC.

The gene calls are TRBV19 and TRBJ2-1; no reliable D call. CDR1 LNHDA and CDR2 SQIVND come from the germline V gene (reference sequence). V gave up 3 bases and J gave up 2 bases, with 5 bases separating them. The CDR3 is made up of 13 amino acids. CDR3 in DNA: TGTGCCAGTAGTATCGGTACCTACAATGAGCAGTTCTTC. Encoded protein: CASSIGTYNEQFF.

The V call is TRBV20-1, the J call TRBJ1-2; D is undetermined. The CDR3 totals 14 residues. Trimming cost V 5 bases and J 1 base, with 14 bases left between them. Germline assignment: CDR1 DFQATT and CDR2 SNEGSKA (reference sequence). The CDR3 DNA reads as TGCAGTGCTCCAGGAGGAGCGGGTAACTATGGCTACACCTTC. Its translation is CSAPGGAGNYGYTF.

This clonotype was picked up a small number of times. This chain links TRBV4-3 with TRBJ2-3; D unclear. Trimming took 0 bases from V and 5 from J, leaving 6 bases between them. Per the germline V gene, CDR1 is LGHNA and CDR2 is YSLEER. This CDR3 has 13 amino acids. The DNA for the CDR3 is TGCGCCAGCAGCCAAGATATGGGAGATACGCAGTATTTT. Residues: CASSQDMGDTQYF.

This clonotype was recorded at least ten times. The chain recombines TRBV7-6 with TRBJ1-5; no clear D. Germline loops: CDR1 SGHVS, CDR2 FNYEAQ. This CDR3 has 14 residues. Trimming cost V 5 bases and J 3 bases, with 11 bases left between them. This CDR3 is CASSKDRNNQPQHF. For the CDR3, the DNA is TGTGCCAGCAGCAAAGACCGGAACAATCAGCCCCAGCATTTT.

This rearrangement joins TRBV27 to TRBJ1-5, with D perhaps matching TRBD1 (6 bases). V was cut by 2 bases and J by 7 bases, with 9 bases left in between. This CDR3 has 13 residues. Germline lookup yields CDR1 MNHEY and CDR2 SMNVEV (reference sequence). The CDR3 loop is CASSLGTTQPQHF. CDR3 sequence (DNA): TGTGCCAGCAGTTTAGGGACAACCCAGCCCCAGCATTTT.

In this sample, this clonotype turned up many times. The chain employs TRBV11-3 and TRBJ2-3; D possibly matches TRBD1 or TRBD2 (5 bases each). V dropped 5 bases and J dropped 6 bases, with 18 bases sitting between them. The germline CDR1 and CDR2 sequences are SGHNT and YENEEA. CDR3 length: 15 amino acids. CDR3 sequence: CASSPESQGADTQYF. CDR3 nucleotide sequence: TGTGCCAGCAGCCCGGAATCTCAGGGAGCCGATACGCAGTATTTT.

This clonotype was observed a handful of times. This chain joins TRBV4-2 and TRBJ1-3, with a possible D match to TRBD1 (6 bases). The CDR3 extends over 16 amino acids. In germline, CDR1 is LGHNA, CDR2 YNFKEQ. The V end was cut by 3 bases, the J end by 4 bases, with 16 bases between. CDR3 bases: TGTGCCAGCAGCCAGGCTCGGGACAACCCAGGAAACACCATATATTTT. This codes for CASSQARDNPGNTIYF.

This clonotype was observed at least ten times. The rearrangement joins TRBV29-1 to TRBJ1-2; D remains ambiguous. The CDR3 consists of 14 residues. Trimming removed 0 bases from V and 4 bases from J, with 12 bases in between. CDR1 and CDR2 from the germline V gene are SQVTM and ANQGSEA. CDR3 sequence reads: CSVEDGEQFYGYTF. Here the CDR3 DNA reads TGCAGCGTTGAAGATGGGGAACAATTCTATGGCTACACCTTC.

This clonotype was seen only a few times. This chain uses TRBV29-1 with TRBJ1-2, with 7 bases aligning to TRBD1. Germline-derived CDR1 and CDR2 are SQVTM and ANQGSEA. The V segment lost 4 bases and the J segment 6 bases; nucleotides outside the gene matches: 8. This CDR3 is 13 amino acids long. The CDR3 is CSVVSGQGDGYTF. In DNA, the CDR3 is TGCAGCGTTGTCTCCGGGCAGGGGGATGGCTACACCTTC. The variable domain in full, with the rest retrieved from reference TRBV29-1 and TRBJ1-2, is SAVISQKPSRDICQRGTSLTIQCQVDSQVTMMFWYRQQPGQSLTLIATANQGSEATYESGFVIDKFPISRPNLTFSTLTVSNMSPEDSSIYLCSVVSGQGDGYTFGSGTRLTVV.

This clonotype occurred a few times. The chain couples TRBV29-1 to TRBJ2-2; unclear D gene. The V gene's germline CDR1 is SQVTM and CDR2 ANQGSEA. The CDR3 consists of 10 residues. Deletions cut 3 bases from V and 8 bases from J, with 4 bases between. In DNA form, the CDR3 reads TGCAGCGTTGATAAGGGGGAGCTGTTTTTT. Amino acid sequence: CSVDKGELFF.

This clonotype has ten or more counts. The genes are TRBV20-1 and TRBJ2-5; no firm D call. V shed 6 bases and J shed 2 bases, with 7 bases lying between them. The CDR3 spans 11 residues. Germline values: CDR1 DFQATT, CDR2 SNEGSKA (reference sequence). The DNA of the CDR3 is TGCAGTGCCCACGAGCAAGAGACCCAGTACTTC. Encoded protein: CSAHEQETQYF.

The V gene is TRBV28, the J gene TRBJ2-7; D possibly uses TRBD1 or TRBD2 (6 bases each). Germline-derived CDR1 and CDR2 are MDHEN and SYDVKM. The CDR3 length is 14 residues. Trimming pared 6 bases from V and 5 bases from J, leaving 17 bases between. CDR3 amino acids: CASSPNLGGHEQYF. The CDR3 coding sequence is TGTGCCAGCAGCCCGAATCTGGGGGGCCACGAGCAGTACTTC.

This clonotype was detected many times. The chain links TRBV6-5 to TRBJ1-2; D is ambiguous. This CDR3 is built from 13 residues. Trimming cost V 5 bases and J 3 bases, with 10 bases left between them. CDR1 is MNHEY, CDR2 SVGAGI, per germline. Written as DNA, the CDR3 is TGTGCCAGCAGTATGCAGGTCTACTATGGCTACACCTTC. This encodes CASSMQVYYGYTF.

The chain links TRBV6-2 or TRBV6-3 to TRBJ2-1; 12 nucleotides agree with TRBD2. Germline V gene data show CDR1 as MNHEY and CDR2 as SVGEGT. V dropped 7 bases and J dropped 0; count of bases not matched to a gene: 7. The CDR3 has 17 residues. The CDR3 bases are TGTGCCAGCACCTTACGACTAGCGGGGGCCTCCTACAATGAGCAGTTCTTC. As protein: CASTLRLAGASYNEQFF.

This clonotype was counted ten times or more. The rearrangement uses TRBV5-8 and TRBJ2-7; D gene ambiguous. Trimming removed 5 bases from V and 5 bases from J, with 11 bases in between. Germline V gene lookup returns CDR1 SGHTS and CDR2 YDEGEE. The CDR3 has 12 residues. CDR3 amino acids: CASRPIRDEQYF. The CDR3 bases are TGTGCCAGCAGGCCCATACGGGACGAGCAGTACTTC.

V usage is TRBV12-3 or TRBV12-4 and J usage is TRBJ1-1; weak D call: TRBD1 (5 bases). This CDR3 is built from 12 residues. V lost 8 bases and J 3 bases, leaving 10 bases between the germline ends. CDR3 sequence reads: CASQLGDTEAFF. DNA for the CDR3: TGTGCCAGCCAACTGGGGGACACTGAAGCTTTCTTT.